This passage covers 9 T cell receptor beta chains from one sample sequenced in a study of molecular identifiers for immune sequencing clone quantification. TCRdb re-called the PCR reads through MiXCR, storing one row per CDR3 protein. Of a few hundred thousand distinct CDR3 sequences listed, about a quarter are singletons. What was sequenced was naive CD8+ T cells from blood, with Jurkat cell RNA spiked in. As to subset: FACS-sorted CD8+CD4-CCR7+CD45RA+ naive T cells. Every receptor here comes from a human donor in good health. Some libraries in this study had Jurkat cell RNA spiked in.

This clonotype showed up just a few times. The CDR3 nucleotides read TGCGCCAGCAGCCAAGATGCTAGCGGGGCTTACAATGAGCAGTTCTTC. Protein: CASSQDASGAYNEQFF. V usage is TRBV4-3 and J usage is TRBJ2-1; TRBD2 agrees at 9 bases. Germline V gene sequence: CDR1 LGHNA, CDR2 YSLEER. V gave up 0 bases and J gave up 4 bases; unmatched junction bases: 4. The CDR3 covers 16 residues.

In its sample, this clonotype was seen many times. This rearrangement joins TRBV28 to TRBJ1-1; TRBD1 agrees at 11 bases. Trimming at V came to 5 bases and at J to 3 bases, leaving 11 bases not matched to a gene. The CDR3 runs 17 residues. The germline CDR1 and CDR2 sequences are MDHEN and SYDVKM. CDR3 nucleotides: TGTGCCAGCAGTCCACCGGACAGGGGGCATTTGGACACTGAAGCTTTCTTT. Amino acids: CASSPPDRGHLDTEAFF.

This clonotype showed up just a few times. The chain uses TRBV6-2 or TRBV6-3 and TRBJ1-3, with D unclear. The CDR3 spans 14 residues. Germline V lookup: CDR1 MNHEY, CDR2 SVGEGT. The V gene lost 2 bases and the J gene lost 0 bases, with 5 bases spanning the gap. The CDR3 DNA reads TGTGCCAGCAGTTACATCGGCTCTGGAAACACCATATATTTT. Translation: CASSYIGSGNTIYF.

Concerning this clonotype: A much larger clone sits a single nucleotide away, making a read error possible. This chain uses TRBV7-6 with TRBJ2-3; 10 bases are a match to TRBD2. The germline CDR1 and CDR2 sequences are SGHVS and FNYEAQ. V lost 2 bases and J lost 6; bases outside the gene matches: 8. The CDR3 spans 16 residues. The CDR3 nucleotides read TGTGCCAGCAGCTTAATGGCTAGCGGGGGCGCGGATACGCAGTATTTT. Encoded protein: CASSLMASGGADTQYF.

Worth noting for this clonotype: One end of the junction does not line up with germline, which may come from a read error. The J gene is TRBJ2-3, the V gene TRBV27, with 12 bases matching TRBD2. Germline CDR1 MNHEY, CDR2 SMNVEV (reference sequence). The CDR3 has 16 residues. CDR3 in amino acids: CASSSTSGGSTDTQDF. For the CDR3, the DNA is TGTGCCAGCAGTTCGACTAGCGGGGGCTCCACAGATACGCAGGATTTT.

This clonotype showed up many times. The CDR3 bases are TGCAGCGTTGAAGAACGATTGAACACTGAAGCTTTCTTT. It encodes CSVEERLNTEAFF. This chain connects TRBV29-1 to TRBJ1-1; D remains ambiguous. Germline V CDR1 and CDR2: SQVTM, ANQGSEA. The CDR3 loop spans 13 amino acids. Trimming stripped 0 bases from V and 0 bases from J, with 5 bases between.

Many counts were recorded for this clonotype. V is TRBV20-1 and J is TRBJ1-5, with TRBD1 identical over 9 bases. The CDR3 totals 15 residues. V shed 4 bases and J 1 base; nucleotides not matched to a gene: 5. CDR1 is DFQATT and CDR2 is SNEGSKA in the germline V gene (reference sequence). In DNA, the CDR3 is TGCAGTGCTAAGGACAGGGGTGGCAGCAATCAGCCCCAGCATTTT. Amino acids: CSAKDRGGSNQPQHF.

V gene TRBV4-3 combines with J gene TRBJ2-7, with D unresolved. The length of the CDR3 is 13 residues. CDR1 is LGHNA and CDR2 is YSLEER in the germline V gene. Trimming stripped 4 bases from V and 6 bases from J, with 13 bases between. CDR3 sequence: CASSLRADAEQYF. CDR3 coding DNA: TGCGCCAGCAGCCTCCGGGCCGACGCCGAGCAGTACTTC.

This clonotype has just a few counts. This rearrangement joins TRBV9 to TRBJ2-2; TRBD2 might be the D (7 bases). CDR1 and CDR2 from the germline V gene are SGDLS and YYNGEE. Trimming left V 0 bases short and J 6 bases short, with 15 bases between. The CDR3 has 16 amino acids. CDR3 sequence: CASSVVGGGKAGELFF. In nucleotides, the CDR3 is TGTGCCAGCAGCGTAGTAGGGGGGGGCAAGGCCGGGGAGCTGTTTTTT.